This entry describes one TCR beta chain. This record belongs to a study of blood T cell repertoires in COVID-19. The overall study: Nucleic acid was either cDNA or gDNA, and it came from T cells, B-cell-depleted T cells, or PBMCs.

The CDR3 spans 15 residues. CDR1 LGHNA and CDR2 YNFKEQ come from the germline V gene. V lost 0 bases to trimming and J lost 3 bases, with 11 bases between them. Study processing details: From reference gene primer amplification, estimates of nucleated cell counts were derived. Assay: immunoSEQ multiplex PCR; the TCRdb copy retains only in-frame clones and omits some. That table gives V, J and clone size, and the DNA gave D and trimming. The table records 100,000 to 150,000 clones, 75% to 90% of them present only once. The rearrangement joins TRBV4-2 to TRBJ1-2; perhaps TRBD1 as D (5 bases). The TCR was taken from a woman of 80 years or more with COVID-19, enrolled during active disease. The sample taken for sequencing was peripheral blood. CDR3 protein: CASSQDSSGDYGYTF. CDR3 DNA: TGTGCCAGCAGCCAAGATTCATCGGGGGACTATGGCTACACCTTC.